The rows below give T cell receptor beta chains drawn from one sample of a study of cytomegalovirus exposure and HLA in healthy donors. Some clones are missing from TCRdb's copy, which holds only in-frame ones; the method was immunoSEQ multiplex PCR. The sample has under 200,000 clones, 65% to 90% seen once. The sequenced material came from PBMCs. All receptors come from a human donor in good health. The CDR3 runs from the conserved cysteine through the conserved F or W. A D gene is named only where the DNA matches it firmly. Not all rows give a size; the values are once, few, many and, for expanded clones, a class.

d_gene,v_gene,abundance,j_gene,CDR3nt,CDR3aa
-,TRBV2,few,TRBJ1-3,TGTGCCAGCAATCGGGGGACGGGCGGAAACACCATATATTTT,CASNRGTGGNTIYF
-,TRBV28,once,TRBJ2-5,TGTGCCAGCAGTTTTCACAGGGTTAGTAGCGAGACCCAGTACTTC,CASSFHRVSSETQYF
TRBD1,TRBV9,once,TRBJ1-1,TGTGCCAGCAGCGGGACAGGGGGCCCCACTGAAGCTTTCTTT,CASSGTGGPTEAFF
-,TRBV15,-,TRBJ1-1,TGTGCCACCAGCAGAGGTGACGGGGAAAACACTGAAGCTTTCTTT,CATSRGDGENTEAFF
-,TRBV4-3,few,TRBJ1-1,TGCGCCAGCAGCCCCACAGGGAACACTGAAGCTTTCTTT,CASSPTGNTEAFF
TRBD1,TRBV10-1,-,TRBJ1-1,TGCGCCAGCAGTGCGACAGGGGGCGATGAAGCTTTCTTT,CASSATGGDEAFF
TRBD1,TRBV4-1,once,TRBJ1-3,TGCGCCAGCAGCCCGCGGACAGGGGCTGGAAACACCATATATTTT,CASSPRTGAGNTIYF
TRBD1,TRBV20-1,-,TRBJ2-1,TGCAGTGCTGCATGGGACAGGGAGCAGTTCTTC,CSAAWDREQFF
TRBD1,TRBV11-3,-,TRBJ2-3,TGTGCCAGCAGCTACCCGGGACAGTGGAATGAGTATTTT,CASSYPGQWNEYF
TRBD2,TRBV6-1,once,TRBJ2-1,TGTGCCAGCAGTGACCTGGGACTAGCGGGGGGTCGCAATGAGCAGTTCTTC,CASSDLGLAGGRNEQFF
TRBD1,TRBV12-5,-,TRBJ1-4,TGTGCTAGTGGTTTGGTCCTGGGACAGATCGGGGGACTGTTTTTT,CASGLVLGQIGGLFF
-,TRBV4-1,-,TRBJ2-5,TGCGCCAGCAGCCAAGATACGAGCCAAGAGACCCAGTACTTC,CASSQDTSQETQYF
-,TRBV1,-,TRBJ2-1,TGCACCAGCACCTCGGGGGGATCCTACAATGAGCAGTTCTTC,CTSTSGGSYNEQFF
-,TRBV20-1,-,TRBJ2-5,TGCAGTGCTAGAGGTAGAGAGACCCAGTACTTC,CSARGRETQYF
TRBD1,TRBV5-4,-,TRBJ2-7,TGTGCCAGCAGCCTACGACAGGGTGCTCCCTACGAGCAGTACTTC,CASSLRQGAPYEQYF
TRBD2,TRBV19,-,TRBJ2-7,TGTGCCAGTAGCATACTAGCGGGGGGACAGAACGAGCAGTACTTC,CASSILAGGQNEQYF
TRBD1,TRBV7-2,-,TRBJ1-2,TGTGCCAGCAGCCGACAGGGGTACGACTATGGCTACACCTTC,CASSRQGYDYGYTF
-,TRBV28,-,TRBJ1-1,TGTGCCAGCAGTTTATCCACCCTAGCGGGGAACACTGAAGCTTTCTTT,CASSLSTLAGNTEAFF
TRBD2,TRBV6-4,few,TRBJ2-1,TGTGCCAGCAGCATGGTTAGCGGGGGCGGAGATGAGCAGTTCTTC,CASSMVSGGGDEQFF
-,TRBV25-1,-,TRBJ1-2,TGTGCCAGCAGTGAATATACACAGGGTGACTATGGCTACACCTTC,CASSEYTQGDYGYTF
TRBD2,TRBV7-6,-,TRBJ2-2,TGTGCCAGCAGCCCGAAGCGGGGGGGGGTTTCTAACACCGGGGAGCTGTTTTTT,CASSPKRGGVSNTGELFF
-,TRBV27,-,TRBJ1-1,TGTGCCAGCAGCAAAACAGGCCCACCTCCGAACACTGAAGCTTTCTTT,CASSKTGPPPNTEAFF
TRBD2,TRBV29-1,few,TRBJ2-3,TGCAGCGTTGGCATTTCTAGCGGGGGGGGCGGGGATACGCAGTATTTT,CSVGISSGGGGDTQYF
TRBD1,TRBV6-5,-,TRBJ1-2,TGTGCCACGGGGCGCGACAGGGGAGAGGGCTACACCTTC,CATGRDRGEGYTF
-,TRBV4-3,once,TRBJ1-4,TGCGCCAGCAGCCAAGATCAGGTGATCGCAACTAATGAAAAACTGTTTTTT,CASSQDQVIATNEKLFF
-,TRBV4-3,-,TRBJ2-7,TGCGCCAGCAGCCAAGACAGGGGTAACGAGCAGTACTTC,CASSQDRGNEQYF
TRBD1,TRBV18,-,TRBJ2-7,TGTGCCAGCTCACCCGGGACAGTAACCTACGAGCAGTACTTC,CASSPGTVTYEQYF
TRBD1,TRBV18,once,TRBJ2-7,TGTGCCAGCTCACCCAGCCTGAGGACAGGGGGAGGTGGCGAGCAGTACTTC,CASSPSLRTGGGGEQYF
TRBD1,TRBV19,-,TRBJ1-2,TGTGCCAGTAGTACTCGGACAGGGGACGGCTACACCTTC,CASSTRTGDGYTF
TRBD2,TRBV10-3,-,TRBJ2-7,TGTGCCATCAGTGGGTCAGCGGGGGGTCCCCGTCTCGAGCAGTACTTC,CAISGSAGGPRLEQYF
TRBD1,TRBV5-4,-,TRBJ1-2,TGTGCCAGCAGCACCTCGGGGACAGGGGAACACTATGGCTACACCTTC,CASSTSGTGEHYGYTF
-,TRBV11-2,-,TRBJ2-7,TGTGCCAGCAGCCCCCCCTGGGAGGAGCAGTACTTC,CASSPPWEEQYF
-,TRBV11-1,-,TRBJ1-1,TGTGCCAGCAGCTTAGGACAGGAAGCTTTCTTT,CASSLGQEAFF
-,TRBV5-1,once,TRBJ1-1,TGCGCCAGCAGCTTCACAGCGAACACTGAAGCTTTCTTT,CASSFTANTEAFF
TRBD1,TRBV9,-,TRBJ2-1,TGTGCCAGTGAGAATACGGGACAGGGCACCGCGAGCTCCTACAATGAGCAGTTCTTC,CASENTGQGTASSYNEQFF
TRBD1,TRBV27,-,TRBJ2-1,TGTGCCAGCAGTAGCCCCGGGACAGGGGCGGGGAATGAGCAGTTCTTC,CASSSPGTGAGNEQFF
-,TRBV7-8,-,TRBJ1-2,TGTGCCAGCAGCTTAGTTCGGAGGGAGGGCTACACCTTC,CASSLVRREGYTF
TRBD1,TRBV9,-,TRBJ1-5,TGTGCCAGCAGCGTGGGGACAGGGGAAGGTTTTGGTCAGCCCCAGCATTTT,CASSVGTGEGFGQPQHF
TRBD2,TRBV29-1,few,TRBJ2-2,TGCAGCGTTGGGGTAGCGGGAGTCGGGGAGCTGTTTTTT,CSVGVAGVGELFF
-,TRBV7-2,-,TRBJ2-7,TGTGCCAGCAGATTCGCAGGGGCCTCCTACGAGCAGTACTTC,CASRFAGASYEQYF
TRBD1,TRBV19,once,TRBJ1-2,TGTGCCAGTAGGATATCACCAGACAGGGGGCCTCTCGGCTACACCTTC,CASRISPDRGPLGYTF
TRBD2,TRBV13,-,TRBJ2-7,TGTGCCAGCAGTAACGGACTAGCGGAATACGAGCAGTACTTC,CASSNGLAEYEQYF
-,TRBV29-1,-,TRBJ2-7,TGCAGCGTTGAAGGGCAGACCTACGAGCAGTACTTC,CSVEGQTYEQYF
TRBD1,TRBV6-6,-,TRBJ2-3,TGTGCCAGCAGTTATAGTACAGGGGGCGCAGATACGCAGTATTTT,CASSYSTGGADTQYF
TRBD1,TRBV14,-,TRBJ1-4,TGTGCCAGCAGCCGGACCGGGACAGGGGGCTACGTGTTTTTT,CASSRTGTGGYVFF